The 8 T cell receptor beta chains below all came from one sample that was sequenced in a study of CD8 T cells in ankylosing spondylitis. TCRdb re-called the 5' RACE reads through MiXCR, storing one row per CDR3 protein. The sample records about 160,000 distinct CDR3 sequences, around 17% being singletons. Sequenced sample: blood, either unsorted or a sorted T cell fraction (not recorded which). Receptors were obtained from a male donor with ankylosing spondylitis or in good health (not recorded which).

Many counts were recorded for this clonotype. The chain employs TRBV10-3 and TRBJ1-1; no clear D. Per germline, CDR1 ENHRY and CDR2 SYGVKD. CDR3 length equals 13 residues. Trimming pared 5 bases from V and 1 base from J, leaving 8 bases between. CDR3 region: CAISPNGNTEAFF. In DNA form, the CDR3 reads TGTGCCATCAGTCCCAACGGGAACACTGAAGCTTTCTTT.

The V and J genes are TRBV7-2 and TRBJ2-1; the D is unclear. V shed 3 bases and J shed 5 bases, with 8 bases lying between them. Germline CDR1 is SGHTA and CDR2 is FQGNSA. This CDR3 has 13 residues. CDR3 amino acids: CASSFKGNNEQFF. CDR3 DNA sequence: TGTGCCAGCAGCTTTAAAGGGAACAATGAGCAGTTCTTC.

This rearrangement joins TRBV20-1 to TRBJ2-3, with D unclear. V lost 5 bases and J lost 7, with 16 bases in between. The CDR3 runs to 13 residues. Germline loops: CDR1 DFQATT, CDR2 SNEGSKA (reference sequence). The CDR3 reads CSAVGPDGYTQYF. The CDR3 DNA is TGCAGTGCTGTCGGCCCGGACGGTTATACGCAGTATTTT.

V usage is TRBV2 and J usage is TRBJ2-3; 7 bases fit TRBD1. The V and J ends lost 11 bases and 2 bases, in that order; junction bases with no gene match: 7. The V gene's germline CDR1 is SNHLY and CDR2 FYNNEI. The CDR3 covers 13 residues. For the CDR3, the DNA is TGTGCCTCCCGGACAGGCCCCACAGATACGCAGTATTTT. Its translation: CASRTGPTDTQYF.

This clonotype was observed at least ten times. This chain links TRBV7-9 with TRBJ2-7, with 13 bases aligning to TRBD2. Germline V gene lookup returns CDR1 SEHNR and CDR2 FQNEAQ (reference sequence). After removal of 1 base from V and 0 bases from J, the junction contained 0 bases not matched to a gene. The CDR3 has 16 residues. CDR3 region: CASSLGTSGSSYEQYF. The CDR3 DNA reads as TGTGCCAGCAGCTTAGGGACTAGCGGGAGCTCCTACGAGCAGTACTTC.

CDR3 sequence reads: CSVEDFTPLAAYNEQFF. CDR3 in DNA: TGCAGCGTTGAAGATTTTACCCCGCTAGCGGCCTACAATGAGCAGTTCTTC. This chain links TRBV29-1 with TRBJ2-1; 7 bases map to TRBD2. CDR1 is SQVTM, CDR2 ANQGSEA, per germline. Trimming cost V 0 bases and J 2 bases; bases outside gene matches: 10. This CDR3 region has 17 residues.

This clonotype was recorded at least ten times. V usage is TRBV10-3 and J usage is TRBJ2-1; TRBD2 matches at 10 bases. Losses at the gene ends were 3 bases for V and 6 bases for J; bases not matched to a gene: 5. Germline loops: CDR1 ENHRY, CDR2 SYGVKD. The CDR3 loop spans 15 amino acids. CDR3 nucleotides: TGTGCCATCAGTGAATCTAGCGGGAGATTCAATGAGCAGTTCTTC. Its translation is CAISESSGRFNEQFF.

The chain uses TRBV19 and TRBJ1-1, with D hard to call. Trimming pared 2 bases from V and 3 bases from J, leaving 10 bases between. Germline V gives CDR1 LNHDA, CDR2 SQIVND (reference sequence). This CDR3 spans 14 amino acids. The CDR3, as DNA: TGTGCCAGTAGTATATCGGGGAGGGACACTGAAGCTTTCTTT. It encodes CASSISGRDTEAFF.